A selection of T cell receptor beta chains follows, all from one sample in a study of T-cell memory formation after mild COVID-19. TCRdb independently ran MiXCR on the 5' RACE reads; one entry per CDR3 protein. Of roughly 610,000 distinct CDR3 sequences in the sample, around a sixth were seen once. Sequencing used PBMCs or a T cell subset sorted from them (not recorded which). The receptors originated from an adult woman who had mild COVID-19 (a few samples of this study predate the infection). Cell type and time point are not known. Each CDR3 is given with its conserved first and last residue. D genes are given only for firm matches. Clone size is given for some rows only: seen once, a few or many times, or a class if the clone is expanded.

clone_size: -
j_call: TRBJ2-5
d_call: TRBD2
v_call: TRBV12-3/TRBV12-4
cdr3_nt: TGTGCCAGCAGTGTAGGCCGGGGGCGGGGGGGCCTCGGGACCCAGTACTTC
cdr3_aa: CASSVGRGRGGLGTQYF

clone_size: few
j_call: TRBJ2-2
d_call: -
v_call: TRBV18
cdr3_nt: TGTGCCAGCTCACCACCCACATGGACCGGGGAGCTGTTTTTT
cdr3_aa: CASSPPTWTGELFF

clone_size: -
j_call: TRBJ2-2
d_call: TRBD1
v_call: TRBV9
cdr3_nt: TGTGCCAGCAGCGTTGGGACAGGGGGCACCACCGGGGAGCTGTTTTTT
cdr3_aa: CASSVGTGGTTGELFF

clone_size: few
j_call: TRBJ2-1
d_call: -
v_call: TRBV23-1
cdr3_nt: TGCGCCAGCAGTAATTTTTCTAGCGCGCTAAGCGATGAGCAGTTCTTC
cdr3_aa: CASSNFSSALSDEQFF

clone_size: -
j_call: TRBJ2-5
d_call: TRBD1
v_call: TRBV29-1
cdr3_nt: TGCAGCGTGCTGGACAGGGTAAAGACCCAGTACTTC
cdr3_aa: CSVLDRVKTQYF

clone_size: few
j_call: TRBJ1-2
d_call: -
v_call: TRBV5-6
cdr3_nt: TGTGCCAGCAGCTCCGGACAGCATAACTATGGCTACACCTTC
cdr3_aa: CASSSGQHNYGYTF

clone_size: once
j_call: TRBJ2-7
d_call: -
v_call: TRBV9
cdr3_nt: TGTGCCAGCAGCGTAGGGTGGGAGGCTGCCTACGAGCAGTACTTC
cdr3_aa: CASSVGWEAAYEQYF

clone_size: few
j_call: TRBJ2-6
d_call: -
v_call: TRBV5-1
cdr3_nt: TGCGCCAGCAGCTACCGGGACATACGCTCTGGGGCCAACGTCCTGACTTTC
cdr3_aa: CASSYRDIRSGANVLTF

clone_size: once
j_call: TRBJ2-2
d_call: TRBD1
v_call: TRBV11-1
cdr3_nt: TGTGCCAGCAGCCGGACAGGGGAAAAGGCCGGGGAGCTGTTTTTT
cdr3_aa: CASSRTGEKAGELFF

clone_size: -
j_call: TRBJ2-1
d_call: -
v_call: TRBV5-6
cdr3_nt: TGTGCCAGTGGGGACGGATACAATGAGCAGTTCTTC
cdr3_aa: CASGDGYNEQFF

clone_size: -
j_call: TRBJ1-6
d_call: -
v_call: TRBV19
cdr3_nt: TGTGCCAGTAGTATCGCCCTCGGCGGGAATTCACCCCTCCACTTT
cdr3_aa: CASSIALGGNSPLHF

clone_size: few
j_call: TRBJ1-2
d_call: TRBD1
v_call: TRBV6-5
cdr3_nt: TGTGCCAGCAGCTCGGGACAGGGGGCTCCAAGTGGCTACACCTTC
cdr3_aa: CASSSGQGAPSGYTF

clone_size: -
j_call: TRBJ2-3
d_call: -
v_call: TRBV5-6
cdr3_nt: TGTGCCAGCAGCTTCCCGACAGATACGCAGTATTTT
cdr3_aa: CASSFPTDTQYF

clone_size: few
j_call: TRBJ2-7
d_call: -
v_call: TRBV19
cdr3_nt: TGTGCCAGTAGAGACGACGGCTACGAGCAGTACTTC
cdr3_aa: CASRDDGYEQYF

clone_size: many
j_call: TRBJ2-1
d_call: TRBD2
v_call: TRBV7-3
cdr3_nt: TGTGCCAGCAGCCGCGGGGGGCTAGCGGGACGGAATGAGCAGTTCTTC
cdr3_aa: CASSRGGLAGRNEQFF

clone_size: -
j_call: TRBJ1-2
d_call: TRBD1
v_call: TRBV29-1
cdr3_nt: TGCAGCGTCAACAGGGGGGCAAGCTATGGCTACACCTTC
cdr3_aa: CSVNRGASYGYTF

clone_size: -
j_call: TRBJ2-7
d_call: TRBD2
v_call: TRBV29-1
cdr3_nt: TGCAGCGTTGAGGGGGTTAGCGGGGGAGTATTAAACGAGCAGTACTTC
cdr3_aa: CSVEGVSGGVLNEQYF

clone_size: -
j_call: TRBJ1-2
d_call: -
v_call: TRBV2
cdr3_nt: TGTGCCAGCAGTAGGTCCGACATTTATGGCTACACCTTC
cdr3_aa: CASSRSDIYGYTF

clone_size: few
j_call: TRBJ1-1
d_call: -
v_call: TRBV5-1
cdr3_nt: TGCGCCAGCAGCCAGGAAGGGGTGCAGGGCACTGAAGCTTTCTTT
cdr3_aa: CASSQEGVQGTEAFF

clone_size: -
j_call: TRBJ2-1
d_call: -
v_call: TRBV15
cdr3_nt: TGTGCCACCAGCAGAGGCGGCGGAACCTACAATGAGCAGTTCTTC
cdr3_aa: CATSRGGGTYNEQFF

clone_size: once
j_call: TRBJ2-1
d_call: TRBD2
v_call: TRBV7-2
cdr3_nt: TGTGACAGCAGCCTTATCGGACGCAAGACTAGCGGGAGTCATCGGCTTGAGCAGTTCTTC
cdr3_aa: CDSSLIGRKTSGSHRLEQFF

clone_size: -
j_call: TRBJ1-2
d_call: -
v_call: TRBV28
cdr3_nt: TGTGCCAGCATGAGTACCTATGGCTACACCTTC
cdr3_aa: CASMSTYGYTF

clone_size: few
j_call: TRBJ1-3
d_call: -
v_call: TRBV12-3/TRBV12-4
cdr3_nt: TGTGCCAGCAGTAAACAGGGTTCTGGAAACACCATATATTTT
cdr3_aa: CASSKQGSGNTIYF

clone_size: -
j_call: TRBJ2-7
d_call: TRBD1
v_call: TRBV6-5
cdr3_nt: TGTGCCAGCAGTTACGGCCCAGGGGGAACCTACGAGCAGTACTTC
cdr3_aa: CASSYGPGGTYEQYF

clone_size: -
j_call: TRBJ1-3
d_call: -
v_call: TRBV30
cdr3_nt: TGTGCCTGGAGTGCCCATTCGGGATTAGTTGGAAACACCATATATTTT
cdr3_aa: CAWSAHSGLVGNTIYF

clone_size: few
j_call: TRBJ1-2
d_call: -
v_call: TRBV29-1
cdr3_nt: TGCAGCGTTGAGGGATCTGGGAGGTACCGCGGCTACACCTTC
cdr3_aa: CSVEGSGRYRGYTF

clone_size: few
j_call: TRBJ2-5
d_call: -
v_call: TRBV5-1
cdr3_nt: TGCGCCAGCAGCCCGGTGGCAGGGTCCGAGACCCAGTACTTC
cdr3_aa: CASSPVAGSETQYF

clone_size: -
j_call: TRBJ2-3
d_call: TRBD2
v_call: TRBV5-1
cdr3_nt: TGCGCCAGCTCCGGGCTAGCGGGAGAAGATACGCAGTATTTT
cdr3_aa: CASSGLAGEDTQYF

clone_size: -
j_call: TRBJ2-7
d_call: -
v_call: TRBV7-3
cdr3_nt: TGTGCCAGCAGCTTAACGTCTGCGTCCGAGCAGTACTTC
cdr3_aa: CASSLTSASEQYF

clone_size: few
j_call: TRBJ2-7
d_call: -
v_call: TRBV5-1
cdr3_nt: TGCGCCAGCAGCTTGGGCAGTTCGAACGAGCAGTACTTC
cdr3_aa: CASSLGSSNEQYF

clone_size: few
j_call: TRBJ2-3
d_call: TRBD2
v_call: TRBV20-1
cdr3_nt: TGCAGTGCTGTACTAGCGGGGGGCACAGATACGCAGTATTTT
cdr3_aa: CSAVLAGGTDTQYF

clone_size: few
j_call: TRBJ2-2
d_call: -
v_call: TRBV4-3
cdr3_nt: TGCGCCAGCAGCCATCCGACCGGGACCCTGAACACCGGGGAGCTGTTTTTT
cdr3_aa: CASSHPTGTLNTGELFF

clone_size: -
j_call: TRBJ1-3
d_call: -
v_call: TRBV5-8
cdr3_nt: TGTGCCAGCAGCTTGGACCCCGGGGGCACTGGAAACACCATATATTTT
cdr3_aa: CASSLDPGGTGNTIYF

clone_size: many
j_call: TRBJ1-3
d_call: -
v_call: TRBV24-1
cdr3_nt: TGTGCCACCAGTATCGACGGATCTGCAAACACCATATATTTT
cdr3_aa: CATSIDGSANTIYF

clone_size: few
j_call: TRBJ2-5
d_call: -
v_call: TRBV14
cdr3_nt: TGTGCCAGCAGCCAAGATCAATGGGGACGACCCCAAGAGACCCAGTACTTC
cdr3_aa: CASSQDQWGRPQETQYF

clone_size: few
j_call: TRBJ2-7
d_call: -
v_call: TRBV6-1
cdr3_nt: TGTGCCAGCAGTACCGGGACGACGGTAAACGAGCAGTACTTC
cdr3_aa: CASSTGTTVNEQYF

clone_size: -
j_call: TRBJ2-1
d_call: -
v_call: TRBV5-1
cdr3_nt: TGCGCCAGCAGCCGGATAGGGGGGGCGTCAGACAATGAGCAGTTCTTC
cdr3_aa: CASSRIGGASDNEQFF

clone_size: -
j_call: TRBJ1-1
d_call: -
v_call: TRBV18
cdr3_nt: TGTGCCAGCTCACCAGACCCCCTAGTGTGGGCTTTCTTT
cdr3_aa: CASSPDPLVWAFF

clone_size: few
j_call: TRBJ2-6
d_call: -
v_call: TRBV20-1
cdr3_nt: TGCAGTGCCCGACCCCCTTCGCCTGGGGCCAACGTCCTGACTTTC
cdr3_aa: CSARPPSPGANVLTF

clone_size: -
j_call: TRBJ2-1
d_call: TRBD2
v_call: TRBV20-1
cdr3_nt: TGCAGTGCTAGATCCGGAGGGACTAGCGGGGAATTCTACAATGAGCAGTTCTTC
cdr3_aa: CSARSGGTSGEFYNEQFF

clone_size: many
j_call: TRBJ1-6
d_call: TRBD1
v_call: TRBV3-1
cdr3_nt: TGTGCCAGCAGCCAGGGGACAGCCAATTCACCCCTCCACTTT
cdr3_aa: CASSQGTANSPLHF

clone_size: -
j_call: TRBJ2-3
d_call: -
v_call: TRBV7-9
cdr3_nt: TGTGCCAGCAGCTTAGTCCATATCGGCACAGATACGCAGTATTTT
cdr3_aa: CASSLVHIGTDTQYF

clone_size: few
j_call: TRBJ2-5
d_call: -
v_call: TRBV7-9
cdr3_nt: TGTGCCAGCAGCTTAGGGGCCTACGGTGCGGAGACCCAGTACTTC
cdr3_aa: CASSLGAYGAETQYF

clone_size: -
j_call: TRBJ1-2
d_call: TRBD1
v_call: TRBV7-8
cdr3_nt: TGTGCCAGCAGCGGTTGGACAGGGTCTGACTATGGCTACACCTTC
cdr3_aa: CASSGWTGSDYGYTF

clone_size: -
j_call: TRBJ2-2
d_call: TRBD1
v_call: TRBV27
cdr3_nt: TGTGCCAGCAGCCGATCGACAGGGATGAACACCGGGGAGCTGTTTTTT
cdr3_aa: CASSRSTGMNTGELFF

clone_size: few
j_call: TRBJ2-7
d_call: -
v_call: TRBV7-6
cdr3_nt: TGTGCCAGCAGCACCAACCGGGACGAAGCCTACGAGCAGTACTTC
cdr3_aa: CASSTNRDEAYEQYF

clone_size: -
j_call: TRBJ1-1
d_call: TRBD1
v_call: TRBV5-1
cdr3_nt: TGCGCCAGCAGCTTGGACGGACAGGGGGGGACTGAAGCTTTCTTT
cdr3_aa: CASSLDGQGGTEAFF

clone_size: -
j_call: TRBJ2-1
d_call: -
v_call: TRBV28
cdr3_nt: TGTGCCAGCAGCCCGGGACCGAACTACAATGAGCAGTTCTTC
cdr3_aa: CASSPGPNYNEQFF

clone_size: few
j_call: TRBJ1-3
d_call: TRBD1
v_call: TRBV29-1
cdr3_nt: TGCAGCGTGAGGGGGACAGGGGACTCTGGAAACACCATATATTTT
cdr3_aa: CSVRGTGDSGNTIYF

clone_size: few
j_call: TRBJ2-3
d_call: TRBD2
v_call: TRBV6-5
cdr3_nt: TGTGCCAGCAGGACTAGCGGGGGATCCACAGATACGCAGTATTTT
cdr3_aa: CASRTSGGSTDTQYF

clone_size: few
j_call: TRBJ1-2
d_call: -
v_call: TRBV6-2/TRBV6-3
cdr3_nt: TGTGCCAGCAGATTCTCAGGGGCCGACTATGGCTACACCTTC
cdr3_aa: CASRFSGADYGYTF

clone_size: few
j_call: TRBJ2-3
d_call: -
v_call: TRBV11-3
cdr3_nt: TGTGCCAGCAGCTCGGGACTCACCCCCACAGATACGCAGTATTTT
cdr3_aa: CASSSGLTPTDTQYF

clone_size: few
j_call: TRBJ1-3
d_call: -
v_call: TRBV3-1
cdr3_nt: TGTGCCAGCAGCGAAACAGCTGCCTCTGGAAACACCATATATTTT
cdr3_aa: CASSETAASGNTIYF

clone_size: -
j_call: TRBJ2-3
d_call: TRBD2
v_call: TRBV12-3/TRBV12-4
cdr3_nt: TGTGCCAGCACCCCGACTAGCGGACTACTCACAGATACGCAGTATTTT
cdr3_aa: CASTPTSGLLTDTQYF

clone_size: few
j_call: TRBJ1-4
d_call: -
v_call: TRBV11-2
cdr3_nt: TGTGCCAGCAGCTCCACTAGAGGTGGGGAATATGAAAAACTGTTTTTT
cdr3_aa: CASSSTRGGEYEKLFF

clone_size: few
j_call: TRBJ2-1
d_call: -
v_call: TRBV9
cdr3_nt: TGTGCCAGCAGCGTAGCAGTGACAGGAGACAATGAGCAGTTCTTC
cdr3_aa: CASSVAVTGDNEQFF

clone_size: -
j_call: TRBJ1-5
d_call: -
v_call: TRBV10-3
cdr3_nt: TGTGCCATCAGTCGACAGTCCGGGTCTTCGGAAGCCCAGCATTTT
cdr3_aa: CAISRQSGSSEAQHF

clone_size: few
j_call: TRBJ1-5
d_call: -
v_call: TRBV20-1
cdr3_nt: TGCAGTGCTGCAGACGGCTTACAGCCCCAGCATTTT
cdr3_aa: CSAADGLQPQHF

clone_size: -
j_call: TRBJ1-5
d_call: -
v_call: TRBV12-3/TRBV12-4
cdr3_nt: TGTGCCAGCAAGCTGACAGGAGGTAGCAATCAGCCCCAGCATTTT
cdr3_aa: CASKLTGGSNQPQHF